The T cell receptor beta chain described here comes from a study of T cell repertoires in cytomegalovirus infection. Study in general: Well-studied HLA-B-restricted CMV epitopes were used in the study alongside recently identified HLA-C-restricted ones.

This clonotype was detected ten times or more. Its antigen remains unidentified. The CDR3 is 14 residues long. The germline V gene encodes CDR1 SGHTA and CDR2 FQGNSA. Germline trimming cut 5 bases from V and 4 bases from J; bases unmatched to any gene: 8. TCRdb processed the reads anew with MiXCR; each CDR3 protein has one entry. The table records some 900,000 distinct CDR3 sequences, approximately 32% of them present only once. The chain uses TRBV7-2 and TRBJ2-7; 7 positions agree with TRBD1. The receptor was isolated from a human donor in good health (CMV status not recorded). Some clones in this sample may be carry-over from other donors' samples. Source: cultured CD8+ T cells from PBMCs, taken from culture after CMV antigen stimulation. Written as DNA, the CDR3 is TGTGCCAGCAGCCACCGGGACAGCCCTTACGAGCAGTACGTC. Residues: CASSHRDSPYEQYV.